The sample holds many counts of the clone carrying this T cell receptor (beta chain). Its antigen remains unknown. Germline V gene sequence: CDR1 WSHSY, CDR2 SAAADI. V was pared by 6 bases and J by 3 bases, with 5 bases between. The CDR3 sequence is 11 residues long. This sample is drawn from a study of identical twins. Study results and caveats: Weaker excess twin sharing was observed in beta out-of-frame sequences.

There were only healthy Caucasians among the donors. A template switching step contributed a universal primer site, while unique molecular identifiers were present in the cDNA. Via MiXCR, TCRdb re-called the 5' RACE reads, giving one row per CDR3 protein. The table shows around 280,000 distinct CDR3 sequences, with more than 6.5% occurring only once. These same records also appear under a second study, on yellow fever vaccine responses in identical twins.

V gene TRBV10-2 combines with J gene TRBJ1-1, with D unresolved. The receptor's source is a young woman in good health. The sequenced material came from memory (CD45RO+) T cells sorted from blood. CDR3 bases: TGCGCCAGCAGGCCGGACACTGAAGCTTTCTTT. Residues: CASRPDTEAFF.